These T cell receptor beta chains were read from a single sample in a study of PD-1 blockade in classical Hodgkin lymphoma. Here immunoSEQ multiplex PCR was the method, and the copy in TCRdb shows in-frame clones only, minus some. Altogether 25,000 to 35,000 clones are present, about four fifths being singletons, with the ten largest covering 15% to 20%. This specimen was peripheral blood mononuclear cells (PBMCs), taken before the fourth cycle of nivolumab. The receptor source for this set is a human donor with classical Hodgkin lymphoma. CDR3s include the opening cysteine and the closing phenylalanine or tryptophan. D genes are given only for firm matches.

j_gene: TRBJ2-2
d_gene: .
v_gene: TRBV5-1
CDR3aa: CASSLALGSGELFF

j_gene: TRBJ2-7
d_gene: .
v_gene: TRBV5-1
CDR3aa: CASSLDRTGVYEQYF

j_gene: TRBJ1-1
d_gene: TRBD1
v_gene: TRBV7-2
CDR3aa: CASSLIVWDRNTEAFF

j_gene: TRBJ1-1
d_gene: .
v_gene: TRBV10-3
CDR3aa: CAISESGLSGAFF

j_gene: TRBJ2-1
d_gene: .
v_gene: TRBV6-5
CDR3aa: CASSYSSPDSYNEQFF

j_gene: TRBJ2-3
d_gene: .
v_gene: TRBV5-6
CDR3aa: CASNPKRGTDTQYF

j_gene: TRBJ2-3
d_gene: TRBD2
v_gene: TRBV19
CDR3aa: CASSVPSGGQADTQYF

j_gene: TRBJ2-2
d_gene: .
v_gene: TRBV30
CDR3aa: CAWSRSGGGATGELFF

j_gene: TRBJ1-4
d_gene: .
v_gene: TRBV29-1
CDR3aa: CSVLAPSGEKLFF

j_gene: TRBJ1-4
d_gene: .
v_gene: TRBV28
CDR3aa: CASSLSRHILGEKLFF